This T cell receptor beta chain stems from a study of cytotoxic CD8 clonotypes in ibrutinib-treated CLL. Findings and limits, study-wide: Clonality correlated strongly with circulating CD8+ T cells and exceeded age-matched healthy donors at baseline. Clonality grew at ibrutinib response; at progression, it decreased back toward baseline.

Concerning this clone itself: As yet, its antigen is unknown.

Produced via immunoSEQ multiplex PCR; TCRdb's table is partial and in-frame only. Among 100,000 to 150,000 clones listed, 80% to 90% were seen once. The source of around 2 micrograms of genomic DNA for TCR beta libraries was cryopreserved PBMCs. V lost 5 bases and J 9 bases, leaving 20 bases between the germline ends. The CDR3 extends over 14 amino acids. The V gene's germline CDR1 is SGHTA and CDR2 FQGNSA. This sample comprised PBMCs, obtained after 24 months of ibrutinib treatment. This chain uses TRBV7-2 with TRBJ2-7; no definite D call. This clonotype was obtained from a human donor with chronic lymphocytic leukemia. CDR3 nucleotides: TGTGCCAGCAGCCCCGATTCTGGACCGCTCCGGCAGTACTTC. Translated: CASSPDSGPLRQYF.